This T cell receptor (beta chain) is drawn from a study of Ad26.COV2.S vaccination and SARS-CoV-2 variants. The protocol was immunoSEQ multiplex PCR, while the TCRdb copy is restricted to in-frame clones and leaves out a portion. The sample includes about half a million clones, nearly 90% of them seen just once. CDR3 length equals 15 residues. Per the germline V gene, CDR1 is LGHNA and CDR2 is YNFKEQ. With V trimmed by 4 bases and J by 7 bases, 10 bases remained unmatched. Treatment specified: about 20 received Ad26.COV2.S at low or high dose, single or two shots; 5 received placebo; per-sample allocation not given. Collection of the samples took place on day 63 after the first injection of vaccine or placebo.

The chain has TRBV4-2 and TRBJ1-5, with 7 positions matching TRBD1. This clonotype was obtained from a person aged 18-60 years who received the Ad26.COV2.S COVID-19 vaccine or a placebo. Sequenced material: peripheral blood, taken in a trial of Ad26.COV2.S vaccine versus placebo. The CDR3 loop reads CASSRDAGGGQPQHF. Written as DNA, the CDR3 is TGTGCCAGCAGCCGGGATGCAGGGGGAGGCCAGCCCCAGCATTTT.